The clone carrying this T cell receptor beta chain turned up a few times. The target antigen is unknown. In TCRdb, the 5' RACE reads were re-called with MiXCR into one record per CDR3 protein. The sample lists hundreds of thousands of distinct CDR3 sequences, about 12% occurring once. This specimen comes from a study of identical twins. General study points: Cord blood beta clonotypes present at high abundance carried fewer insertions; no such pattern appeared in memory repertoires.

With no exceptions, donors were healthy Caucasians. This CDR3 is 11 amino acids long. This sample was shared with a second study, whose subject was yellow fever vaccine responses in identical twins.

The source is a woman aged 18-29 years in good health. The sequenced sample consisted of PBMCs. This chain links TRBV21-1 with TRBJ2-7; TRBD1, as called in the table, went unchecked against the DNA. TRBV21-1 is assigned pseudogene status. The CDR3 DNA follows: TGTGCCAGCAGCCGCCCGGGACAGGGGAACGTC. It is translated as CASSRPGQGNV.